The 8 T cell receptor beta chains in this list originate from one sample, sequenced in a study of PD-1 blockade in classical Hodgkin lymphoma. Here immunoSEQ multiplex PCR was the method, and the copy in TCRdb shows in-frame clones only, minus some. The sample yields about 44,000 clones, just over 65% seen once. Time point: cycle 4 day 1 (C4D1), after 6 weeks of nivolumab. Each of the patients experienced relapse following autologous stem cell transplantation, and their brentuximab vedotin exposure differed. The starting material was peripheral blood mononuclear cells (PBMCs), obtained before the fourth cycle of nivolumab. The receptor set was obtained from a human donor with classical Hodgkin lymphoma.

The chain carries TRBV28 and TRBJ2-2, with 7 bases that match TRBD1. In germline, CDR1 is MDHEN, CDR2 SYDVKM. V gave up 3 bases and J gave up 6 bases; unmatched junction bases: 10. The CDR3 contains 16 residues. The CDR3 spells CASSFGSGGYAGELFF. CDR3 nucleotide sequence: TGTGCCAGCAGTTTTGGGTCAGGGGGTTATGCCGGGGAGCTGTTTTTT.

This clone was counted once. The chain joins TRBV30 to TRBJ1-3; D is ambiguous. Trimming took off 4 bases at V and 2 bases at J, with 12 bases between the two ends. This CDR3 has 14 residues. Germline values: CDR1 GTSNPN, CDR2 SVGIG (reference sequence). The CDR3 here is CAWTPSRAGNTIYF. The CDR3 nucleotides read TGTGCCTGGACCCCATCTAGGGCTGGAAACACCATATATTTT.

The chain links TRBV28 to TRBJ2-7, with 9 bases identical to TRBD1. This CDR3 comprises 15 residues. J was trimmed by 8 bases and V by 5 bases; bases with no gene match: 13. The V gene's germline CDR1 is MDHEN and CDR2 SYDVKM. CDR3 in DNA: TGTGCCAGCAGTCCACCCGGGACAGGGTCTACGAAGCAGTACTTC. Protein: CASSPPGTGSTKQYF.

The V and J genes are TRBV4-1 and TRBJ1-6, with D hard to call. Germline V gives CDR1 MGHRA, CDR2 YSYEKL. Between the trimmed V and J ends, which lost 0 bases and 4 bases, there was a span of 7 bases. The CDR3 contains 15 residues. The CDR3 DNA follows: TGCGCCAGCAGCCAAGAAAGGCGGTATAATTCACCCCTCCACTTT. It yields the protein CASSQERRYNSPLHF.

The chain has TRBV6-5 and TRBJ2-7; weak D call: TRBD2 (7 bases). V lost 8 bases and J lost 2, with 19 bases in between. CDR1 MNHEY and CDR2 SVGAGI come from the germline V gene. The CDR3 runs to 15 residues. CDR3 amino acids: CASVREAGATYEQYF. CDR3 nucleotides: TGTGCCAGCGTCCGTGAGGCGGGGGCCACCTACGAGCAGTACTTC.

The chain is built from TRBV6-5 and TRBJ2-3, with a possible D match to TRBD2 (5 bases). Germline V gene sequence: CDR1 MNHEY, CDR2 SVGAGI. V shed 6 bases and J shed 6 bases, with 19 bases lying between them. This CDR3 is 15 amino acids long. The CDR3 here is CASSPQRSLRDTQYF. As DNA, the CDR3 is TGTGCCAGCAGCCCCCAGCGGAGTCTGCGGGATACGCAGTATTTT.

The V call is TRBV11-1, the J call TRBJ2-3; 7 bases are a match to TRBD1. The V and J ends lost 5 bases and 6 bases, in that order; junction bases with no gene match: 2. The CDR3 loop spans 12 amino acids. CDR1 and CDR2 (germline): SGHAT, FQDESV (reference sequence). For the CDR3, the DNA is TGTGCCAGCAGCGTACAGGGGGATACGCAGTATTTT. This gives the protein CASSVQGDTQYF.

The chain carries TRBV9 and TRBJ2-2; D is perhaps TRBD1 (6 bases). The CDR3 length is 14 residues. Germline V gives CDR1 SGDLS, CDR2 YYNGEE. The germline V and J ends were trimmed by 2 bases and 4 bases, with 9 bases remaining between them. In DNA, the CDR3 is TGTGCCAGCAGCGTGGACAGACTCACCGGGGAGCTGTTTTTT. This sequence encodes CASSVDRLTGELFF.